These 29 T cell receptor beta chains share one sample of origin, sequenced in a study of blood T cells in healthy people across ages. Alongside a J-beta primer mix, a sample-barcoded 5' primer served in a second PCR lasting roughly 7 to 11 cycles. TCRdb processed the 5' RACE reads anew with MiXCR; each CDR3 protein has one entry. Here the sample spans about 1,800,000 distinct CDR3 sequences, about 28% being singletons. Sequencing used blood. These receptor sequences come from a woman under 40 in good health.

The table lists this clonotype with a few counts. The chain couples TRBV9 to TRBJ2-1; no reliable D call. There are 12 residues in the CDR3. CDR1 and CDR2 from the germline V gene are SGDLS and YYNGEE. Trimming left V 2 bases short and J 13 bases short, with 13 bases between. The CDR3 sequence is CASSVGESEQFF. DNA for the CDR3: TGTGCCAGCAGCGTTGGGGAAAGTGAACAGTTCTTC.

Only a few counts were recorded for this clonotype. The chain is built from TRBV11-2 and TRBJ2-5; D uncertain. V shed 0 bases and J shed 5 bases, with 19 bases lying between them. This CDR3 is 17 amino acids long. CDR1 and CDR2 (germline): SGHAT, FQNNGV. The CDR3 protein is CASSLDFATLDEETQYF. Written as DNA, the CDR3 is TGTGCCAGCAGCTTAGATTTCGCAACCCTGGATGAGGAGACCCAGTACTTC.

This clonotype was seen a few times. The V gene is TRBV12-3 or TRBV12-4, the J gene TRBJ1-2, with D possibly matching TRBD1 (6 bases). V was clipped by 0 bases and J by 8 bases, with 16 bases between them. The CDR3 contains 15 residues. The CDR3 bases are TGTGCCAGCAGTTTAGCTTACGGGACAACGGGAGGCTACACCTTC. Translation: CASSLAYGTTGGYTF.

J is TRBJ2-1 and V is TRBV5-1; 12 nucleotides match TRBD2. Germline trimming cut 3 bases from V and 14 bases from J; bases unmatched to any gene: 9. This CDR3 region has 14 residues. Per the germline V gene, CDR1 is SGHRS and CDR2 is YFSETQ. The CDR3 region is CASSWGLAGGIKFF. The CDR3 DNA reads TGCGCCAGCAGCTGGGGACTAGCGGGCGGGATTAAGTTCTTC.

This clonotype was counted only a few times. V is TRBV7-3 and J is TRBJ2-6; D gene uncertain. The CDR3 covers 16 residues. CDR1 is SGHTA and CDR2 is FQGTGA in the germline V gene. The germline V and J ends were trimmed by 5 bases and 1 base, with 12 bases remaining between them. The CDR3 DNA reads TGTGCCAGCAGCCCCCAAAGCTGGTCTGGGGCCAACGTCCTGACTTTC. Its translation is CASSPQSWSGANVLTF.

This clonotype was detected many times. The chain couples TRBV7-2 to TRBJ1-2; D is uncertain. The germline gives CDR1 SGHTA, CDR2 FQGNSA. With 5 bases removed from V and 4 bases from J, the gap between germline ends came to 14 bases. The CDR3 contains 14 residues. CDR3 in DNA: TGTGCCAGCAGCCAAAAGGGAGTCAGCTATGGCTACACCTTC. This encodes CASSQKGVSYGYTF.

The chain carries TRBV5-1 and TRBJ2-1; 7 nucleotides agree with TRBD2. The CDR3 loop spans 19 amino acids. The germline gives CDR1 SGHRS, CDR2 YFSETQ. V dropped 3 bases and J dropped 3; count of bases not matched to a gene: 18. The CDR3 reads CASSSFGESGTVYYNEQFF. The CDR3 DNA reads as TGCGCCAGCAGCTCCTTTGGGGAGAGCGGGACTGTCTACTACAATGAGCAGTTCTTC.

At least ten counts were recorded for this clonotype. This rearrangement joins TRBV10-3 to TRBJ2-1; possibly TRBD2 for D (6 bases). The CDR3 has 13 amino acids. Germline CDR1 and CDR2: ENHRY and SYGVKD. V was trimmed by 4 bases and J by 5 bases, leaving 9 bases between them. The CDR3 loop is CAISAGLDNEQFF. CDR3 DNA: TGTGCCATCAGTGCGGGACTCGACAATGAGCAGTTCTTC.

J is TRBJ2-5 and V is TRBV14, with TRBD2 matching 13 bases. The closer fit of TRBJ2-7 to the DNA end suggests the J call may be wrong. Germline CDR1 and CDR2: SGHDN and FVKESK. The CDR3 totals 16 residues. This CDR3 reads CASSQERTSGRNEQYF. The CDR3 nucleotides are TGTGCCAGCAGCCAAGAGAGGACTAGCGGGAGAAACGAGCAGTACTTC.

The table lists this clonotype with a few counts. V gene TRBV20-1 combines with J gene TRBJ2-3; 12 bases are a match to TRBD1. The J segment lost 3 bases and the V segment lost 7 bases, leaving 5 bases of the junction unmatched. CDR1 DFQATT and CDR2 SNEGSKA come from the germline V gene (reference sequence). This CDR3 is built from 14 residues. The DNA for the CDR3 is TGCAGTGGGGACAGGGGGCGTCCAACAGATACGCAGTATTTT. Translating gives CSGDRGRPTDTQYF.

This clonotype was found a few times. The chain is built from TRBV7-2 and TRBJ1-1; 8 bases agree with TRBD1. Germline CDR1 reads SGHTA; CDR2 reads FQGNSA. There are 13 residues in the CDR3. With 11 bases clipped from V and 0 bases from J, the junction kept 5 bases outside the gene matches. The CDR3 DNA is TGTGCCGGTAGACAGGGGATGAACACTGAAGCTTTCTTT. Translated, it gives CAGRQGMNTEAFF. The variable domain in full, with the rest retrieved from reference TRBV7-2 and TRBJ1-1, is GAGVSQSPSNKVTEKGKDVELRCDPISGHTALYWYRQSLGQGLEFLIYFQGNSAPDKSGLPSDRFSAERTGGSVSTLTIQRTQQEDSAVYLCAGRQGMNTEAFFGQGTRLTVV.

The J gene is TRBJ1-4, the V gene TRBV3-1, with 7 positions matching TRBD1. The CDR3 is 14 residues long. Germline assignment: CDR1 LGHDT and CDR2 YNNKEL (reference sequence). Trimming removed 4 bases from V and 13 bases from J; junction bases left unmatched: 12. CDR3 bases: TGTGCCAGCAGCCCCCCGGGACAGACAACGGGACTGTTTTTT. Encoded protein: CASSPPGQTTGLFF.

This chain joins TRBV10-2 and TRBJ2-1, with TRBD2 matching over 8 bases. This CDR3 is 14 amino acids long. V lost 9 bases and J lost 4; bases outside the gene matches: 8. Germline V lookup: CDR1 WSHSY, CDR2 SAAADI. In DNA, the CDR3 is TGCGCCAGTCAACCAGCGGGAGAGTACAATGAGCAGTTCTTC. Its translation is CASQPAGEYNEQFF.

The chain is built from TRBV30 and TRBJ2-7, with 7 bases aligning to TRBD2. This CDR3 comprises 16 residues. V lost 2 bases and J lost 3; bases outside the gene matches: 13. The germline V gene has CDR1 GTSNPN and CDR2 SVGIG (reference sequence). CDR3 loop: CAWSLSRSGTHYEQYF. DNA for the CDR3: TGTGCCTGGAGTTTAAGCCGCAGCGGGACCCACTACGAGCAGTACTTC.

This clonotype occurred many times. This rearrangement joins TRBV5-1 to TRBJ1-5; D remains ambiguous. V was pared by 0 bases and J by 3 bases, with 4 bases between. From germline, CDR1 is SGHRS and CDR2 YFSETQ. The CDR3 sequence is 13 residues long. For the CDR3, the DNA is TGCGCCAGCAGCTTGGCTCCCAATCAGCCCCAGCATTTT. It translates to CASSLAPNQPQHF.

This clonotype was counted at least ten times. The rearrangement uses TRBV5-1 and TRBJ2-7; the D gene is possibly TRBD2 (5 bases). Trimming removed 4 bases at V and 4 bases at J, with 15 bases between. This CDR3 is built from 14 residues. The germline CDR1 and CDR2 sequences are SGHRS and YFSETQ. CDR3 loop: CASSPGEQGYEQYF. CDR3 nucleotides: TGCGCCAGCAGCCCCGGGGAGCAAGGGTACGAGCAGTACTTC.

The genes are TRBV27 and TRBJ2-7, with D maybe TRBD1 (5 bases). The CDR3 consists of 15 residues. CDR1 and CDR2 (germline): MNHEY, SMNVEV (reference sequence). V dropped 5 bases and J dropped 4 bases, with 18 bases sitting between them. CDR3 in DNA: TGTGCCAGCAGTCTCGACCGCAGGGAAACATACGAGCAGTACTTC. Amino acid sequence: CASSLDRRETYEQYF.

The CDR3 nucleotides are TGTGCCACCAGTGACCGGGGCAACGAGCAGTACTTC. The encoded protein is CATSDRGNEQYF. The V and J genes are TRBV24-1 and TRBJ2-7; D tentatively reads TRBD1 or TRBD2 (5 bases each). The CDR3 runs to 12 residues. Germline assignment: CDR1 KGHDR and CDR2 SFDVKD. Trimming stripped 4 bases from V and 5 bases from J, with 8 bases between.

This clonotype was seen at least ten times. This chain links TRBV5-4 with TRBJ2-7; TRBD1 matches 10 bases. V lost 3 bases and J lost 5; bases outside the gene matches: 8. This CDR3 is built from 15 residues. The germline gives CDR1 SGHNT, CDR2 YYREEE (reference sequence). The CDR3 coding sequence is TGTGCCAGCAGCTGGGGGACAGGGGCACAGAACGAGCAGTACTTC. Protein product: CASSWGTGAQNEQYF.

A remark on this clonotype: Its ends do not fully match the called genes, so a read error is possible. The chain combines TRBV20-1 with TRBJ2-5, with D perhaps TRBD2 (5 bases). This CDR3 has 14 amino acids. Germline V gene lookup returns CDR1 DFQATT and CDR2 SNEGSKA (reference sequence). This chain's CDR3 is CSTRDLVGGETQYF. CDR3 sequence (DNA): TGCAGTACTAGAGATCTCGTGGGTGGAGAGACCCAGTACTTC.

This clonotype was counted a few times. V and J are TRBV5-1 and TRBJ2-5; 9 positions agree with TRBD2. This CDR3 has 17 amino acids. J was trimmed by 1 base and V by 3 bases; bases with no gene match: 10. Germline V gene data show CDR1 as SGHRS and CDR2 as YFSETQ. In DNA form, the CDR3 reads TGCGCCAGCAGCTCCACTAATAGCGGGGGCCGCCAAGAGACCCAGTACTTC. This gives the protein CASSSTNSGGRQETQYF.

The V and J genes are TRBV6-5 and TRBJ2-7, with a possible D match to TRBD2 (6 bases). Germline lookup yields CDR1 MNHEY and CDR2 SVGAGI. CDR3 size: 13 residues. Trimming took off 6 bases at V and 6 bases at J, with 15 bases between the two ends. CDR3 nucleotides: TGTGCCAGCAGAAGGAGGGCAATGGGCGAGCAGTACTTC. It codes for CASRRRAMGEQYF.

This clonotype was recorded at least ten times. The rearrangement joins TRBV4-1 to TRBJ2-7; 7 positions match TRBD2. The CDR3 is 14 amino acids. Germline V gene lookup returns CDR1 MGHRA and CDR2 YSYEKL. V dropped 1 base and J dropped 2; count of bases not matched to a gene: 2. CDR3 in amino acids: CASSQGAGTYEQYF. The CDR3, as DNA: TGCGCCAGCAGCCAAGGAGCGGGGACCTACGAGCAGTACTTC.

This chain joins TRBV7-9 and TRBJ2-3; no definite D call. Germline loops: CDR1 SEHNR, CDR2 FQNEAQ (reference sequence). Trimming left V 5 bases short and J 2 bases short, with 11 bases between. This CDR3 comprises 14 residues. The CDR3 is CASSQNGNTDTQYF. The CDR3 bases are TGTGCCAGCAGCCAGAACGGAAACACAGATACGCAGTATTTT.

This clonotype was seen more than once but under ten times. V is TRBV5-5 and J is TRBJ2-3, with 7 bases matching TRBD2. Trimming at V came to 1 base and at J to 4 bases, leaving 6 bases not matched to a gene. The CDR3 has 15 residues. CDR1 and CDR2 (germline): SGHKS, YYEKEE (reference sequence). The CDR3 bases are TGTGCCAGCAGCTTGACTAGCGAAGGGGCAGATACGCAGTATTTT. It yields the protein CASSLTSEGADTQYF. The full variable domain, with the rest looked up from reference TRBV5-5 and TRBJ2-3, is DAGVTQSPTHLIKTRGQQVTLRCSPISGHKSVSWYQQVLGQGPQFIFQYYEKEERGRGNFPDRFSARQFPNYSSELNVNALLLGDSALYLCASSLTSEGADTQYFGPGTRLTVL.

Of note for this clonotype: This may stem from a read error, because a much larger clone lies one nucleotide away. The chain employs TRBV20-1 and TRBJ2-6; D is perhaps TRBD2 (6 bases). The CDR3 sequence is 15 residues long. Germline CDR1 reads DFQATT; CDR2 reads SNEGSKA (reference sequence). V was trimmed by 0 bases and J by 4 bases, leaving 10 bases between them. Here the CDR3 reads CSAREGGFGANVLTF. DNA of the CDR3: TGCAGTGCTAGAGAGGGAGGATTCGGGGCCAACGTCCTGACTTTC.

This clonotype has more than one count but fewer than ten. The chain is built from TRBV6-1 and TRBJ2-7; TRBD2 aligns across 7 bases. The trim removed 9 bases at V and 0 bases at J, leaving 8 bases unmatched. CDR1 is MNHNS and CDR2 is SASEGT in the germline V gene. The CDR3 is 14 residues long. CDR3 protein: CASQRGGSSYEQYF. For the CDR3, the DNA is TGTGCCAGTCAGCGCGGGGGTAGCTCCTACGAGCAGTACTTC.

The rearrangement uses TRBV19 and TRBJ1-2; tentative D call: TRBD1 (6 bases). CDR1 and CDR2 from the germline V gene are LNHDA and SQIVND (reference sequence). Trimming left V 3 bases short and J 0 bases short, with 8 bases between. The length of the CDR3 is 14 residues. The CDR3 nucleotides read TGTGCCAGTAGTATTGGACAGACTAACTATGGCTACACCTTC. Encoded protein: CASSIGQTNYGYTF.

This clonotype turned up a few times. The J gene is TRBJ2-1, the V gene TRBV7-2; D possibly corresponds to TRBD2 (5 bases). Germline V gene lookup returns CDR1 SGHTA and CDR2 FQGNSA. Deletions cut 5 bases from V and 9 bases from J, with 11 bases between. The CDR3 loop spans 12 amino acids. CDR3 region: CASSKRTGEQFF. CDR3 coding DNA: TGTGCCAGCAGCAAGCGGACGGGTGAGCAGTTCTTC. Full variable domain (rest looked up from reference TRBV7-2 and TRBJ2-1): GAGVSQSPSNKVTEKGKDVELRCDPISGHTALYWYRQSLGQGLEFLIYFQGNSAPDKSGLPSDRFSAERTGGSVSTLTIQRTQQEDSAVYLCASSKRTGEQFFGPGTRLTVL.